This T cell receptor beta chain appears in the sequencing data of a study of T cells in Graves' hyperthyroidism and ophthalmopathy. This sample holds PBMCs from roughly 10 ml fresh peripheral blood. The germline V gene encodes CDR1 SGHVS and CDR2 FNYEAQ. This CDR3 spans 12 amino acids. J gave up 6 bases and V 5 bases, and 3 bases lay outside the gene matches. Study findings and constraints: Ophthalmopathy, which appeared later, was predicted by the model a median approximately six months before onset. Researchers found most expanded thyroid clonotypes above 0.001 in blood as well.

Concerning this clonotype: Its antigen is not identified.

The investigators amplified TCR beta CDR3 regions from RNA transcripts. A set of HTBI primers served as the primers for a first-round RT-PCR of the TCR CDR3. A single record per CDR3 protein comes from TCRdb applying MiXCR to the multiplex PCR reads. The sample contains around 800,000 distinct CDR3 sequences, 35% to 40% of which appear only once. The sequenced material came from blood. The sequence came from a man aged 18 to 30 with Graves' hyperthyroidism. The chain is built from TRBV7-6 and TRBJ1-2; 7 bases fit TRBD1. CDR3 protein: CASSPDRNGYTF. As DNA, the CDR3 is TGTGCCAGCAGCCCGGACAGGAATGGCTACACCTTC.